This TCR beta chain was captured in a study of CD8+CD57+ T cells in acquired aplastic anemia. About the research overall: Healthy donors averaged roughly 11 million reads for CD4+ cells.

Genomic DNA acted as the template from which TCR beta VDJ combination and CDR3 sequence profiling were carried out. TCRdb analysed the reads with MiXCR anew, one entry per CDR3 protein. Among 400,000 to 450,000 distinct CDR3 sequences listed, 55% to 75% were seen once. As concerns this clonotype: Germline is not matched at one junction end, which may reflect a read error.

In germline, CDR1 is SGDLS, CDR2 YYNGEE. This CDR3 spans 15 amino acids. The specimen sequenced was sorted CD4+, CD8+, or CD8+CD57+ T cells (not recorded which) from PBMCs. The clonotype originates from a human donor in good health, serving as a control. This chain connects TRBV9 to TRBJ2-7; 9 bases fit TRBD2. CDR3 loop: CATSKDWRGGPEQYF. The CDR3 DNA sequence: TGTGCCACCAGCAAGGACTGGCGGGGGGGACCAGAGCAGTACTTC. Based on the CDR3 plus reference TRBV9 and TRBJ2-7, the full variable domain is DSGVTQTPKHLITATGQRVTLRCSPRSGDLSVYWYQQSLDQGLQFLIQYYNGEERAKGNILERFSAQQFPDLHSELNLSSLELGDSALYFCATSKDWRGGPEQYFGPGTRLTVT.